The sequence of this T cell receptor beta chain was determined in a study of cytomegalovirus exposure and HLA in healthy donors. Deletions cut 4 bases from V and 1 base from J, with 14 bases between. The CDR3 is 16 residues long. Germline lookup yields CDR1 SGHTA and CDR2 FQGNSA. Primers for the PCR totalled 60 Vbeta and 13 Jbeta. Assay: immunoSEQ multiplex PCR; the TCRdb copy retains only in-frame clones and omits some. The sample yields about 160,000 clones, 60% to 70% seen once. Points from the study as a whole: A later analysis reported that several of the most significant clusters appeared to be linked to common viral pathogens, among them Epstein-Barr virus.

This clone was detected only once. No antigen is known for it. This sequence joins TRBV7-2 and TRBJ1-5, with a tentative D call TRBD1 (6 bases). This sequence originates from a woman in her fifties or sixties in good health and CMV-seropositive. Sequencing was carried out using PBMCs. The CDR3: CASSSAGGASNQPQHF. CDR3 nucleotides: TGTGCCAGCAGCTCCGCTGGGGGGGCCAGCAATCAGCCCCAGCATTTT.